A selection of T cell receptor beta chains follows, all from one sample in a study of T-cell memory formation after mild COVID-19. MiXCR, run by TCRdb on the 5' RACE reads, gives a single entry per CDR3 protein. Of around 100,000 distinct CDR3 sequences in the sample, 11% were seen once. Material for sequencing was PBMCs or a T cell subset sorted from them (not recorded which). Every receptor here comes from a man younger than 35 who had mild COVID-19 (a few samples of this study predate the infection). Cell type and time point are not known. The CDR3 runs from the conserved cysteine through the conserved F or W. Expanded clones are given a class, and other clones once, few, many or no size at all.

clone size	V gene	CDR3 protein
few	TRBV10-3	CAIGERASYEQYF
-	TRBV4-1	CASSQGSGDYEQYF
many	TRBV5-1	CASSLSGTGELFF
many	TRBV6-5	CASSYGENTEAFF
few	TRBV6-8	CASSPRGVIGTDTQYF
-	TRBV4-1	CASSRGQGAYNEQFF
-	TRBV19	CASSTGQGANEQFF
-	TRBV20-1	CSARDPAAAYEQYF
few	TRBV6-5	CASREQFLMNTEAFF
-	TRBV4-3	CASSQAGGPGEQYF
many	TRBV5-1	CASSLIPGPSSYEQYF
many	TRBV4-3	CASSQDLAASYEQYF
few	TRBV7-8	CASSEKGGGALNEQFF
few	TRBV4-1	CASSQWTEAFF
few	TRBV4-1	CASSTRQALNTEAFF
-	TRBV4-3	CASSQDRSWGTGGILDIQYF
-	TRBV5-1	CASSLNSEAFF
-	TRBV6-2/TRBV6-3	CASSYENGPNEQFF
few	TRBV7-8	CASSLAGGKSSYEQYF
-	TRBV30	CAWSVLGQGLFGTEAFF
-	TRBV7-8	CASSGEGIADTQYF
few	TRBV7-2	CASSSQGWGYTF
-	TRBV11-2	CASSLNRVWEQFF
few	TRBV6-2/TRBV6-3	CASSVASVADPYNEQFF
many	TRBV5-1	CASSPTGELFF
-	TRBV6-5	CASSVDSYQETQYF
few	TRBV2	CASTYTPGDYGYTF
-	TRBV9	CASSVDGGAYNEQFF
-	TRBV4-2	CASSPTTDTQYF
-	TRBV10-3	CAIRDRESTEAFF
-	TRBV24-1	CATSDGTGVAEAFF
-	TRBV7-2	CASILRRGAIQETQYF
-	TRBV11-2	CASSLVVFGGETQYF
many	TRBV7-8	CASSSLEARGGTQYF
few	TRBV19	CASSSDRSSGNTIYF
few	TRBV6-5	CASSYYGDKYNEQFF
many	TRBV9	CASGRDTQYF
-	TRBV11-2	CASSAGASLGDEQYF
-	TRBV6-5	CASSYTALSSYNEQFF
-	TRBV4-1	CASSQEPWSGNNEQFF
many	TRBV10-3	CAISEWGSGTRNSPLHF
few	TRBV10-3	CAISDPLQGTGYTF
-	TRBV9	CASSVAGDEQFF
-	TRBV9	CASSVGDRDWTEAFF
few	TRBV7-6	CASSSVGLGATQYF
-	TRBV6-2/TRBV6-3	CASSPDRVYQPQHF
-	TRBV7-2	CASSPRQGQGAAQYF
few	TRBV27	CASSLGKTVEQYF
few	TRBV23-1	CASSVGTGWQETQYF
-	TRBV4-2	CASSPLLGTASYEQYF
few	TRBV29-1	CSVRQGNNGYTF